These 6 T cell receptor beta chains share one sample of origin, sequenced in a study of blood T cell repertoires in COVID-19. The table came from immunoSEQ multiplex PCR; TCRdb's copy has only in-frame clones and leaves some out. The sample consists of roughly 190,000 clones, under 85% of them appearing once. The sequencing sample was made of peripheral blood. These receptors came from a woman in her forties with acute or convalescent COVID-19.

The chain uses TRBV7-9 and TRBJ1-1; D not resolved. V shed 1 base and J shed 5 bases, with 11 bases lying between them. The CDR3 length is 14 residues. Germline V gives CDR1 SEHNR, CDR2 FQNEAQ (reference sequence). CDR3 sequence (DNA): TGTGCCAGCAGCTTAGGTCCGGGTTTGACTGAAGCTTTCTTT. It specifies CASSLGPGLTEAFF.

This chain joins TRBV7-9 and TRBJ1-4; tentative D call: TRBD1 (6 bases). In germline, CDR1 is SEHNR, CDR2 FQNEAQ (reference sequence). Trimming left V 5 bases short and J 8 bases short, with 15 bases between. The CDR3 length is 14 residues. The CDR3 sequence: CASSPQGMGEKLFF. The CDR3 DNA reads TGTGCCAGCAGCCCCCAGGGGATGGGCGAAAAACTGTTTTTT.

This rearrangement joins TRBV11-2 to TRBJ1-6; 7 bases line up with TRBD1. V dropped 1 base and J dropped 9; count of bases not matched to a gene: 3. From germline, CDR1 is SGHAT and CDR2 FQNNGV. The CDR3 runs 14 residues. CDR3 bases: TGTGCCAGCAGCTTAGGACAGGGCTCTTCACCCCTCCACTTT. Protein sequence: CASSLGQGSSPLHF.

The count of this clone is one. The CDR3 DNA reads as TGTGACAGCATACCTAGCCTGAAACCGAACACCGGGGAGCTGTTTTTT. It codes for CDSIPSLKPNTGELFF. This chain links TRBV21-1 with TRBJ2-2; no check of the table's D call, TRBD2, against the DNA was made. TRBV21-1 constitutes a pseudogene. The length of the CDR3 is 16 residues.

The chain is built from TRBV18 and TRBJ2-7; TRBD2 agrees at 9 bases. There are 13 residues in the CDR3. V lost 3 bases to trimming and J lost 5 bases; unmatched junction nucleotides: 2. Germline loops: CDR1 KGHSH, CDR2 LQKENI. CDR3 in DNA: TGTGCCAGCTCACCGAGGACTAGCGACGAGCAGTACTTC. It specifies CASSPRTSDEQYF.

The gene calls are TRBV18 and TRBJ2-5; no definite D call. V dropped 6 bases and J dropped 2 bases, with 10 bases sitting between them. Germline CDR1 reads KGHSH; CDR2 reads LQKENI. The CDR3 contains 13 residues. CDR3 DNA: TGTGCCAGCTCCCCAAGAGAACAAGAGACCCAGTACTTC. This encodes CASSPREQETQYF.